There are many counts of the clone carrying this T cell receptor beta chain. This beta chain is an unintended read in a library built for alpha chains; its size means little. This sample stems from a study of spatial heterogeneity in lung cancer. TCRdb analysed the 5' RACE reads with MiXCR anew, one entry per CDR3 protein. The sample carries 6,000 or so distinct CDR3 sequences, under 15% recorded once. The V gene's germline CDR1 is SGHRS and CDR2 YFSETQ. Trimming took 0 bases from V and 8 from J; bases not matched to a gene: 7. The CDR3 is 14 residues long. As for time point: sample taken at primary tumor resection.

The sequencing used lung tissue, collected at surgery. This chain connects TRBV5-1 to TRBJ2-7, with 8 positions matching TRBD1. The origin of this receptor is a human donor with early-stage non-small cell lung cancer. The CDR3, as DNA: TGCGCCAGCAGCTTGGCCGGACAGGGCGTAAAGCAGTACTTC. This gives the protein CASSLAGQGVKQYF. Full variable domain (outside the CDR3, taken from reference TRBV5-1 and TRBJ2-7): KAGVTQTPRYLIKTRGQQVTLSCSPISGHRSVSWYQQTPGQGLQFLFEYFSETQRNKGNFPGRFSGRQFSNSRSEMNVSTLELGDSALYLCASSLAGQGVKQYFGPGTRLTVT.